The 4 T cell receptor beta chains below all came from one sample that was sequenced in a study of technical replicates of blood from a handful of donors. Clones were read by immunoSEQ multiplex PCR, and TCRdb kept only the in-frame ones, dropping some. The repertoire includes under 90,000 clones, 94% of them detected once, and around 0.25% sits in the top ten. Sequenced material: T cells isolated from PBMCs. These receptors came from a human donor in good health.

The rearrangement links TRBV10-3 to TRBJ2-3; 12 positions match TRBD2. The CDR3 consists of 15 residues. Looked up from germline, CDR1 is ENHRY and CDR2 is SYGVKD. The ends lost 5 bases at V and 5 bases at J; junction bases unmatched: 5. The CDR3, as DNA: TGTGCCATCAGTCTAGCGGGAGGGCCTGTAGATACGCAGTATTTT. It yields the protein CAISLAGGPVDTQYF.

The chain has TRBV6-5 and TRBJ2-5; no reliable D call. V gave up 2 bases and J gave up 5 bases, with 12 bases separating them. CDR1 and CDR2 (germline): MNHEY, SVGAGI. This CDR3 spans 14 amino acids. CDR3 protein: CASSYSQRWETQYF. Here the CDR3 DNA reads TGTGCCAGCAGTTACAGCCAGAGGTGGGAGACCCAGTACTTC.

The chain links TRBV19 to TRBJ2-2, with a weak D call TRBD1 (6 bases). The CDR3 has 14 amino acids. V dropped 1 base and J dropped 5 bases, with 8 bases sitting between them. The V gene's germline CDR1 is LNHDA and CDR2 SQIVND (reference sequence). In DNA, the CDR3 is TGTGCCAGTAGTATAGGAAGGGGGACCGGGGAGCTGTTTTTT. Translating gives CASSIGRGTGELFF.

The chain carries TRBV5-1 and TRBJ2-5; the match to TRBD1 covers 7 bases. CDR1 is SGHRS, CDR2 YFSETQ, per germline. V was clipped by 0 bases and J by 2 bases; unmatched bases: 4. The CDR3 length is 15 residues. CDR3 region: CASSLAGTVQETQYF. CDR3 bases: TGCGCCAGCAGCTTGGCTGGGACAGTTCAAGAGACCCAGTACTTC.